The entry below gives a single T cell receptor beta chain sequence along with its context. The specificity of this receptor is unknown. Per-base quality was not reported, and no clone a single base away is much larger than it. At one collaborating source in Seattle, patients were enrolled during active infection and were followed longitudinally through the course of disease. Each collaborating institution followed its own protocols to collect whole blood in K2EDTA tubes. For TCRbeta analysis, collaborator samples were shipped as frozen whole blood, as isolated PBMCs, or as DNA extracted from either sample type. The record originates from a study of blood T cell repertoires in COVID-19 (TCRdb year 2020). Regarding the research as a whole: Collaborator samples came from the United States, Italy and Spain and covered acute and convalescent phases of COVID-19. The material from the prospective study consisted of cDNA or gDNA derived from T cells, B-cell-depleted T cells, or PBMCs. The dataset comprised deeply sampled blood TCRbeta repertoires from subjects exposed to, actively infected with, or recovered from COVID-19. A freely available public database, intended as a resource for researchers studying the immune response to SARS-CoV-2, is where the repertoires were released. Samples were obtained from the ongoing ImmuneRACE study (first 160 participants) and from 1,200 or so subjects provided by 6 global collaborators. The sample metadata nearly always contained a de-identified subject ID, COVID-19 status, age in years and sex. Where available, HLA class I and class II types were obtained from metadata supplied by the sample provider rather than from assay-based typing. Study-wide findings and limitations: How much clinical and demographic metadata was included differed by source and by participant, and the metadata was provided uncurated.

TCRbeta CDR3 regions were amplified from genomic DNA using the immunoSEQ Assay, a bias-controlled multiplex PCR. In the source study's methods: Within the assay, amplification of reference gene primers was used to estimate how many nucleated cells each sample contained. Sequence reads were collapsed and filtered to measure the absolute abundance of every unique TCRbeta CDR3 rearrangement. For each sample, productive Simpson clonality was calculated as the square root of Simpson's diversity index over productive rearrangements. What TCRdb holds here is the immuneACCESS table cut down to in-frame rearrangements. Part of the clones is not present; checked against another copy, under half of the missing clones reflect an unresolved V gene, and the others are unexplained. V and J calls and clone size are those listed in that table; D and trimming were worked out from the DNA. The sample contains nearly 70,000 clones, around nine tenths of them found a single time. Clones ranked in the top ten supply roughly 3.1% of the sample.

Trimming removed 1 base from V and 0 bases from J; the gene matches leave 3 bases unexplained. The CDR3 runs 16 residues from the cysteine to the phenylalanine. The read is trimmed to its CDR3 DNA, 48 bases read in frame from base 1. CDR1 and CDR2 are drawn from the germline V gene (reference sequence): LGHDT, YNNKEL. This TCR was sampled from a woman in her forties or fifties with COVID-19, enrolled during active disease. The sequenced sample was peripheral blood. The rearranged chain carries TRBV3-1 (or the pseudogene TRBV3-2) and TRBJ2-3, with 8 middle bases fitting TRBD2. The CDR3 region has the sequence CASSQGASGSTDTQYF. In nucleotides, the sequence is TGTGCCAGCAGCCAAGGAGCTAGCGGGAGCACAGATACGCAGTATTTT.